The next 30 T cell receptor beta chains were all read from a single sample in a study of Ad26.COV2.S vaccination and SARS-CoV-2 variants. Regarding treatment: roughly 19 received Ad26.COV2.S at low or high dose, single or two shots; 5 received placebo; per-sample allocation not given. Sampling happened 63 days after the first vaccine or placebo injection. Measured with immunoSEQ multiplex PCR; TCRdb has only the in-frame clones, and not every one. The table has hundreds of thousands of clones, around 90% seen once. The sample was peripheral blood, taken in a trial of Ad26.COV2.S vaccine versus placebo. The receptors stem from a person aged 18 to 59 who received the Ad26.COV2.S COVID-19 vaccine or a placebo.

V usage is TRBV12-5 and J usage is TRBJ2-6; D remains unclear. CDR1 is LGHNT, CDR2 FRNRAP, per germline. The CDR3 extends over 15 amino acids. Trimming cost V 0 bases and J 0 bases, with 3 bases left between them. The DNA of the CDR3 is TGTGCTAGTGGTTTGGTAACCTCTGGGGCCAACGTCCTGACTTTC. This gives the protein CASGLVTSGANVLTF.

The gene calls are TRBV28 and TRBJ1-2; TRBD1 aligns across 7 bases. CDR3 length: 14 residues. CDR1 is MDHEN and CDR2 is SYDVKM in the germline V gene. V lost 5 bases and J lost 4; bases outside the gene matches: 7. CDR3 DNA sequence: TGTGCCAGCAGTCTCCCGGGACAGAGCTATGGCTACACCTTC. It codes for CASSLPGQSYGYTF.

V is TRBV7-2 and J is TRBJ2-7, with 12 bases that match TRBD2. With V trimmed by 5 bases and J by 2 bases, 4 bases remained unmatched. Germline CDR1 and CDR2: SGHTA and FQGNSA. CDR3 size: 15 residues. This chain's CDR3 is CASSPTSGRAYEQYF. The CDR3 nucleotides read TGTGCCAGCAGCCCGACTAGCGGGAGAGCCTACGAGCAGTACTTC.

The chain combines TRBV11-2 with TRBJ2-7; 11 bases align to TRBD2. This CDR3 spans 16 amino acids. Germline CDR1 SGHAT, CDR2 FQNNGV. With 6 bases clipped from V and 5 bases from J, the junction kept 12 bases outside the gene matches. DNA of the CDR3: TGTGCCAGCAGAGGGCCCATAGCGGGAGGGCCAGACGAGCAGTACTTC. Translating gives CASRGPIAGGPDEQYF.

The sample holds one count of this clone. The chain couples TRBV18 to TRBJ1-3; 7 bases fit TRBD1. Trimming at V came to 0 bases and at J to 0 bases, leaving 2 bases not matched to a gene. The CDR3 length is 16 residues. The germline V gene encodes CDR1 KGHSH and CDR2 LQKENI. As DNA, the CDR3 is TGTGCCAGCTCACCACCGGGACAGAGCTCTGGAAACACCATATATTTT. Translated, it gives CASSPPGQSSGNTIYF.

This chain uses TRBV29-1 with TRBJ2-7; 9 bases fit TRBD1. The V segment lost 7 bases and the J segment 1 base; nucleotides outside the gene matches: 8. The germline gives CDR1 SQVTM, CDR2 ANQGSEA. CDR3 length equals 14 residues. CDR3 region: CSAQSGTGSYEQYF. CDR3 nucleotides: TGCAGCGCTCAGTCCGGGACAGGGTCCTACGAGCAGTACTTC.

This clone was found a few times. V and J are TRBV2 and TRBJ2-1, with D tentatively TRBD2 (6 bases). V was clipped by 7 bases and J by 6 bases, with 13 bases between them. There are 13 residues in the CDR3. CDR1 is SNHLY, CDR2 FYNNEI, per germline. The CDR3 region is CASTGTWGNEQFF. Here the CDR3 DNA reads TGTGCCAGCACTGGGACTTGGGGCAATGAGCAGTTCTTC.

This clone came up once. The gene calls are TRBV5-1 and TRBJ1-3, with D tentatively TRBD1 (5 bases). The CDR3 is 15 amino acids. In germline, CDR1 is SGHRS, CDR2 YFSETQ. V lost 5 bases and J 0 bases, leaving 12 bases between the germline ends. CDR3 sequence reads: CASSYDGGSGNTIYF. The CDR3 DNA reads as TGCGCCAGCAGTTATGACGGGGGCTCTGGAAACACCATATATTTT.

The chain joins TRBV5-4 to TRBJ1-1; TRBD1 agrees at 7 bases. V lost 1 base, J lost 5 bases, and 5 bases stayed unmatched. The length of the CDR3 is 14 residues. Germline assignment: CDR1 SGHNT and CDR2 YYREEE (reference sequence). The CDR3 DNA reads TGTGCCAGCAGCTTGTCAGGGGGGTGGACTGAAGCTTTCTTT. It is translated as CASSLSGGWTEAFF. The variable domain in full, with the rest retrieved from reference TRBV5-4 and TRBJ1-1, is ETGVTQSPTHLIKTRGQQVTLRCSSQSGHNTVSWYQQALGQGPQFIFQYYREEENGRGNFPPRFSGLQFPNYSSELNVNALELDDSALYLCASSLSGGWTEAFFGQGTRLTVV.

The J gene is TRBJ1-1, the V gene TRBV7-9, with a weak D call TRBD1 (5 bases). V lost 3 bases, J lost 4 bases, and 15 bases lay in between. Per the germline V gene, CDR1 is SEHNR and CDR2 is FQNEAQ (reference sequence). The CDR3 has 15 residues. Here the CDR3 reads CASSFQGVRVTEAFF. The CDR3 DNA sequence: TGTGCCAGCAGCTTCCAGGGAGTGAGGGTCACTGAAGCTTTCTTT.

This sequence joins TRBV19 and TRBJ1-1, with D hard to call. The CDR3 spans 14 residues. Germline CDR1 reads LNHDA; CDR2 reads SQIVND (reference sequence). Trimming took 2 bases from V and 2 from J, leaving 9 bases between them. CDR3 DNA: TGTGCCAGTAGTATAAATGGGAAAAACACTGAAGCTTTCTTT. It yields the protein CASSINGKNTEAFF.

This clone showed up just a few times. The chain uses TRBV6-1 and TRBJ1-5; maybe TRBD1 (5 bases). Trimming cost V 6 bases and J 3 bases, with 15 bases left between them. CDR3 length: 15 amino acids. From germline, CDR1 is MNHNS and CDR2 SASEGT. CDR3 protein: CASSQPQANNQPQHF. CDR3 sequence (DNA): TGTGCCAGCAGCCAACCACAGGCAAACAATCAGCCCCAGCATTTT.

This chain connects TRBV2 to TRBJ1-5; 8 bases are shared with TRBD1. The CDR3 is 17 residues long. J was trimmed by 2 bases and V by 4 bases; bases with no gene match: 10. Looked up from germline, CDR1 is SNHLY and CDR2 is FYNNEI. The CDR3 nucleotides are TGTGCCAGCAGTGTCTTGGGCAGGGGGCTAGGCAATCAGCCCCAGCATTTT. Translating gives CASSVLGRGLGNQPQHF. Based on the CDR3 plus reference TRBV2 and TRBJ1-5, the full variable domain is EPEVTQTPSHQVTQMGQEVILRCVPISNHLYFYWYRQILGQKVEFLVSFYNNEISEKSEIFDDQFSVERPDGSNFTLKIRSTKLEDSAMYFCASSVLGRGLGNQPQHFGDGTRLSIL.

This sequence joins TRBV3-1 (or the pseudogene TRBV3-2) and TRBJ2-7, with 11 bases aligning to TRBD2. With 4 bases clipped from V and 3 bases from J, the junction kept 2 bases outside the gene matches. Germline CDR1 and CDR2: LGHDT and YNNKEL (reference sequence). CDR3 length: 14 residues. CDR3 sequence reads: CASSRGLAGYEQYF. CDR3 nucleotide sequence: TGTGCCAGCAGCCGCGGACTAGCGGGCTACGAGCAGTACTTC.

The V and J genes are TRBV5-1 and TRBJ2-1, with D tentatively TRBD1 (6 bases). The CDR3 totals 15 residues. Germline V gives CDR1 SGHRS, CDR2 YFSETQ. The V end lost 2 bases, the J end lost 0 bases, and 9 bases lay between the germline ends. The CDR3, as DNA: TGCGCCAGCAGCTTTACAGGGAACTCCTACAATGAGCAGTTCTTC. This gives the protein CASSFTGNSYNEQFF.

V is TRBV11-2 and J is TRBJ1-1; 7 bases map to TRBD1. With V trimmed by 8 bases and J by 10 bases, 10 bases remained unmatched. The CDR3 is 12 amino acids. The germline V gene encodes CDR1 SGHAT and CDR2 FQNNGV. CDR3 in DNA: TGTGCCAGCGGTCAGGTGTACAGGGGAGCTTTCTTT. The encoded protein is CASGQVYRGAFF.

The chain is built from TRBV7-2 and TRBJ2-3, with 7 bases identical to TRBD2. The J segment lost 0 bases and the V segment lost 2 bases, leaving 11 bases of the junction unmatched. Germline V gives CDR1 SGHTA, CDR2 FQGNSA. This CDR3 region has 18 residues. This CDR3 reads CASSLYGGGVPSTDTQYF. CDR3 in DNA: TGTGCCAGCAGCTTATACGGCGGGGGAGTCCCTAGCACAGATACGCAGTATTTT. The full variable domain, rest sourced from reference TRBV7-2 and TRBJ2-3, is GAGVSQSPSNKVTEKGKDVELRCDPISGHTALYWYRQSLGQGLEFLIYFQGNSAPDKSGLPSDRFSAERTGGSVSTLTIQRTQQEDSAVYLCASSLYGGGVPSTDTQYFGPGTRLTVL.

This clone showed up just once. The rearrangement uses TRBV9 and TRBJ1-2; possibly TRBD1 for D (5 bases). The V gene's germline CDR1 is SGDLS and CDR2 YYNGEE. The CDR3 sequence is 15 residues long. Trimming stripped 3 bases from V and 4 bases from J, with 16 bases between. Here the CDR3 DNA reads TGTGCCAGCAGCGCCCGACAGAACCCCTCCTATGGCTACACCTTC. It is translated as CASSARQNPSYGYTF. Full variable domain (remainder filled in from reference TRBV9 and TRBJ1-2): DSGVTQTPKHLITATGQRVTLRCSPRSGDLSVYWYQQSLDQGLQFLIQYYNGEERAKGNILERFSAQQFPDLHSELNLSSLELGDSALYFCASSARQNPSYGYTFGSGTRLTVV.

This chain links TRBV10-3 with TRBJ1-1, with D uncertain. Germline CDR1 ENHRY, CDR2 SYGVKD. V gave up 8 bases and J gave up 2 bases, with 12 bases separating them. The CDR3 is made up of 13 amino acids. The CDR3 DNA sequence: TGTGCCATCGCGCCCCTGCTCAACACTGAAGCTTTCTTT. Residues: CAIAPLLNTEAFF.

This chain uses TRBV2 with TRBJ2-7; perhaps TRBD1 as D (6 bases). Trimming pared 8 bases from V and 1 base from J, leaving 9 bases between. Germline V gene data show CDR1 as SNHLY and CDR2 as FYNNEI. The CDR3 consists of 12 residues. The CDR3 sequence is CASGQFSYEQYF. Written as DNA, the CDR3 is TGTGCCAGCGGACAGTTTTCCTACGAGCAGTACTTC.

J is TRBJ1-5 and V is TRBV3-1 (or the pseudogene TRBV3-2); no definite D call. The V gene's germline CDR1 is LGHDT and CDR2 YNNKEL (reference sequence). CDR3 size: 13 residues. V was cut by 1 base and J by 5 bases, with 6 bases left in between. CDR3 bases: TGTGCCAGCAGCCAAGTGCCCGATCAGCCCCAGCATTTT. Protein: CASSQVPDQPQHF.

In the case of this clone: Other DNA variants within this sample encode the same CDR3. The rearrangement joins TRBV27 to TRBJ2-7, with unresolved D. The CDR3 consists of 13 residues. Looked up from germline, CDR1 is MNHEY and CDR2 is SMNVEV (reference sequence). V lost 4 bases and J 0 bases, leaving 7 bases between the germline ends. CDR3 residues: CASSSRSSYEQYF. Written as DNA, the CDR3 is TGTGCCAGCAGTTCCAGAAGCTCCTACGAGCAGTACTTC.

The chain employs TRBV6-5 and TRBJ1-3; D call uncertain. Trimming removed 5 bases from V and 2 bases from J, with 4 bases in between. CDR3 length: 12 amino acids. The germline CDR1 and CDR2 sequences are MNHEY and SVGAGI. The CDR3 sequence: CASSRTGNTIYF. The DNA for the CDR3 is TGTGCCAGCAGTAGGACTGGAAACACCATATATTTT.

V and J are TRBV30 and TRBJ2-7; D gene unclear. The CDR3 spans 10 residues. Germline assignment: CDR1 GTSNPN and CDR2 SVGIG (reference sequence). V lost 4 bases and J lost 3, with 4 bases in between. CDR3 nucleotides: TGTGCCTGGAAGAACTACGAGCAGTACTTC. Protein sequence: CAWKNYEQYF.

The V and J genes are TRBV9 and TRBJ1-1, with 9 bases that match TRBD1. CDR1 and CDR2 (germline): SGDLS, YYNGEE. V trimming: 4 bases; J trimming: 5 bases; junction bases outside the gene matches: 12. The CDR3 has 16 amino acids. Here the CDR3 DNA reads TGTGCCAGCAGCACCAAAAGACAGGGGGAAAATACTGAAGCTTTCTTT. Translated, it gives CASSTKRQGENTEAFF. Full variable domain (remainder filled in from reference TRBV9 and TRBJ1-1): DSGVTQTPKHLITATGQRVTLRCSPRSGDLSVYWYQQSLDQGLQFLIQYYNGEERAKGNILERFSAQQFPDLHSELNLSSLELGDSALYFCASSTKRQGENTEAFFGQGTRLTVV.

The rearrangement joins TRBV7-3 to TRBJ1-1; D remains unclear. The ends were cut back, 0 bases at V and 4 bases at J, with 9 bases in the middle. The CDR3 sequence is 14 residues long. Germline values: CDR1 SGHTA, CDR2 FQGTGA. CDR3 nucleotide sequence: TGTGCCAGCAGCTTAACATCGTCGTTCACTGAAGCTTTCTTT. Protein sequence: CASSLTSSFTEAFF. Complete variable domain (other parts from reference TRBV7-3 and TRBJ1-1): GAGVSQTPSNKVTEKGKYVELRCDPISGHTALYWYRQSLGQGPEFLIYFQGTGAADDSGLPNDRFFAVRPEGSVSTLKIQRTERGDSAVYLCASSLTSSFTEAFFGQGTRLTVV.

This chain connects TRBV6-4 to TRBJ2-3; the match to TRBD2 covers 7 bases. The CDR3 runs to 15 residues. V was clipped by 3 bases and J by 1 base; unmatched bases: 4. In germline, CDR1 is MRHNA, CDR2 SNTAGT. In nucleotides, the CDR3 is TGTGCCAGCAGTGAGCTGGGAGGGGGCACAGATACGCAGTATTTT. It codes for CASSELGGGTDTQYF.

The rearrangement uses TRBV4-3 and TRBJ2-7; D gene unclear. Germline assignment: CDR1 LGHNA and CDR2 YSLEER. The CDR3 runs 16 residues. Trimming left V 0 bases short and J 2 bases short, with 14 bases between. The CDR3 sequence: CASSQDRQSITYEQYF. In DNA form, the CDR3 reads TGCGCCAGCAGCCAAGATAGGCAGTCTATTACCTACGAGCAGTACTTC.

This clone has just a few counts. The gene calls are TRBV28 and TRBJ2-3; 10 positions match TRBD2. The V gene end was trimmed by 7 bases and the J gene end by 4 bases; junction bases not matched to a gene: 8. The CDR3 consists of 15 residues. Germline V lookup: CDR1 MDHEN, CDR2 SYDVKM. The CDR3 protein is CASKSLAGDADTQYF. In DNA form, the CDR3 reads TGTGCCAGCAAGTCCCTAGCGGGAGACGCAGATACGCAGTATTTT. The full variable domain, its missing parts supplied by reference TRBV28 and TRBJ2-3, is DVKVTQSSRYLVKRTGEKVFLECVQDMDHENMFWYRQDPGLGLRLIYFSYDVKMKEKGDIPEGYSVSREKKERFSLILESASTNQTSMYLCASKSLAGDADTQYFGPGTRLTVL.

The gene calls are TRBV28 and TRBJ2-2; D ambiguous. From germline, CDR1 is MDHEN and CDR2 SYDVKM. Trimming cost V 5 bases and J 6 bases, with 7 bases left between them. The CDR3 is 12 amino acids. The CDR3 region is CASSMGPGELFF. DNA of the CDR3: TGTGCCAGCAGTATGGGTCCCGGGGAGCTGTTTTTT.